The 22 T cell receptor beta chains below all came from one sample that was sequenced in a study of blood T cell repertoires in COVID-19. Sequencing used immunoSEQ multiplex PCR; TCRdb keeps in-frame clones, though not all of them. This table holds 200,000 to 300,000 clones, about 86% found once. Sequencing input: peripheral blood. The receptors here all came from a woman of 80 years or more with acute or convalescent COVID-19.

The V and J genes are TRBV7-8 and TRBJ1-6; 7 bases align to TRBD1. V gave up 5 bases and J gave up 8 bases; unmatched junction bases: 9. Per the germline V gene, CDR1 is SGHVS and CDR2 is FQNEAQ. This CDR3 is 15 amino acids long. The CDR3, as DNA: TGTGCCAGCAGCGCTCGGACAGGTTCAGATTCACCCCTCCACTTT. This sequence encodes CASSARTGSDSPLHF.

The chain uses TRBV6-5 and TRBJ2-7; TRBD1 might be the D (6 bases). CDR3 size: 14 residues. V shed 6 bases and J shed 4 bases, with 16 bases lying between them. Germline lookup yields CDR1 MNHEY and CDR2 SVGAGI. This CDR3 is CASRPPGGRYEQYF. The DNA for the CDR3 is TGTGCCAGCAGACCCCCTGGGGGCCGATACGAGCAGTACTTC.

V gene TRBV5-4 combines with J gene TRBJ2-1; 14 bases are shared with TRBD2. The germline CDR1 and CDR2 sequences are SGHNT and YYREEE (reference sequence). The CDR3 length is 14 residues. The V segment lost 4 bases and the J segment 10 bases; nucleotides outside the gene matches: 4. In DNA form, the CDR3 reads TGTGCCAGCAGCCGACTAGCGGGGGGGTTAGAGCAGTTCTTC. It yields the protein CASSRLAGGLEQFF.

This rearrangement joins TRBV20-1 to TRBJ1-1; possibly TRBD1 for D (5 bases). The germline CDR1 and CDR2 sequences are DFQATT and SNEGSKA (reference sequence). Deletions cut 3 bases from V and 6 bases from J, with 14 bases between. The CDR3 consists of 13 residues. Here the CDR3 DNA reads TGCAGTGCTAGTTTTTCGGGGGGTGCTGAAGCTTTCTTT. It translates to CSASFSGGAEAFF.

This sequence joins TRBV5-1 and TRBJ2-5; D is perhaps TRBD2 (6 bases). V was trimmed by 0 bases and J by 3 bases, leaving 6 bases between them. Germline loops: CDR1 SGHRS, CDR2 YFSETQ. This CDR3 spans 13 amino acids. The CDR3 reads CASSLGLEETQYF. DNA of the CDR3: TGCGCCAGCAGCTTGGGACTAGAAGAGACCCAGTACTTC.

The J gene is TRBJ2-5, the V gene TRBV6-5; no clear D gene. Per germline, CDR1 MNHEY and CDR2 SVGAGI. The CDR3 contains 11 residues. V was cut by 6 bases and J by 8 bases, with 10 bases left in between. CDR3 coding DNA: TGTGCCAGCAGCTTACAATCCACCCAGTACTTC. Protein product: CASSLQSTQYF.

This chain links TRBV2 with TRBJ1-1; D may be TRBD1 (5 bases). This CDR3 spans 12 amino acids. Germline lookup yields CDR1 SNHLY and CDR2 FYNNEI. Trimming took off 4 bases at V and 7 bases at J, with 10 bases between the two ends. The CDR3 loop is CASSVEGNEAFF. In DNA form, the CDR3 reads TGTGCCAGCAGTGTGGAGGGGAATGAAGCTTTCTTT. Based on the CDR3 plus reference TRBV2 and TRBJ1-1, the full variable domain is EPEVTQTPSHQVTQMGQEVILRCVPISNHLYFYWYRQILGQKVEFLVSFYNNEISEKSEIFDDQFSVERPDGSNFTLKIRSTKLEDSAMYFCASSVEGNEAFFGQGTRLTVV.

The V call is TRBV27, the J call TRBJ1-1, with 10 bases matching TRBD1. The CDR3 sequence is 16 residues long. V shed 6 bases, J shed 7 bases, and the junction held 14 bases outside the gene matches. Germline-derived CDR1 and CDR2 are MNHEY and SMNVEV (reference sequence). The CDR3 DNA reads as TGTGCCAGCAGACGGGGATCGACAGGGGGCGCGTTTGAAGCTTTCTTT. Encoded protein: CASRRGSTGGAFEAFF.

Regarding this clone: This CDR3 is also generated by other DNA sequences in the sample. CDR3 DNA sequence: TGTGCCACCAGCAGGAAGACAGGGGGAGATACGCAGTATTTT. The encoded protein is CATSRKTGGDTQYF. This chain links TRBV15 with TRBJ2-3; 9 nucleotides line up with TRBD1. CDR1 is LNHNV, CDR2 YYDKDF, per germline (reference sequence). The CDR3 is made up of 14 amino acids. The J segment lost 5 bases and the V segment lost 3 bases, leaving 3 bases of the junction unmatched.

In the case of this clone: Other DNA sequences from this sample encode an identical CDR3 as well. This chain uses TRBV3-1 (or the pseudogene TRBV3-2) with TRBJ2-7, with 9 nucleotides matching TRBD1. CDR1 LGHDT and CDR2 YNNKEL come from the germline V gene (reference sequence). With V trimmed by 3 bases and J by 6 bases, 0 bases remained unmatched. CDR3 length equals 12 residues. CDR3 DNA sequence: TGTGCCAGCAGCCAGGACAGGGGCGAGCAGTACTTC. This translates into CASSQDRGEQYF.

The CDR3 DNA follows: TGTGCCTGGGGGTTGGAGGACATTCAGTACTTC. It translates to CAWGLEDIQYF. V gene TRBV30 combines with J gene TRBJ2-4; tentatively, D is TRBD2 (5 bases). Trimming left V 5 bases short and J 8 bases short, with 10 bases between. Germline CDR1 reads GTSNPN; CDR2 reads SVGIG (reference sequence). The CDR3 covers 11 residues. The full variable domain, completed using reference TRBV30 and TRBJ2-4, is SQTIHQWPATLVQPVGSPLSLECTVEGTSNPNLYWYRQAAGRGLQLLFYSVGIGQISSEVPQNLSASRPQDRQFILSSKKLLLSDSGFYLCAWGLEDIQYFGAGTRLSVL.

The genes are TRBV18 and TRBJ1-1; maybe TRBD1 (6 bases). The CDR3 covers 14 residues. CDR1 is KGHSH and CDR2 is LQKENI in the germline V gene. V shed 2 bases and J shed 3 bases, with 10 bases lying between them. The CDR3 is CASSPTGTYTEAFF. Written as DNA, the CDR3 is TGTGCCAGCTCACCAACGGGGACATACACTGAAGCTTTCTTT.

The chain employs TRBV18 and TRBJ1-1; TRBD1 is a possible D gene (6 bases). This CDR3 comprises 14 residues. The germline V gene has CDR1 KGHSH and CDR2 LQKENI. V dropped 2 bases and J dropped 3 bases, with 10 bases sitting between them. The CDR3, as DNA: TGTGCCAGCTCACCAACCTACAGGGACACTGAAGCTTTCTTT. Translation gives CASSPTYRDTEAFF.

The rearrangement joins TRBV27 to TRBJ1-1; no clear D gene. V lost 3 bases to trimming and J lost 1 base, with 6 bases between them. The CDR3 sequence is 13 residues long. Germline V gene data show CDR1 as MNHEY and CDR2 as SMNVEV (reference sequence). The CDR3 loop is CASSFTGNTEAFF. Written as DNA, the CDR3 is TGTGCCAGCAGTTTTACGGGGAACACTGAAGCTTTCTTT.

The chain employs TRBV7-3 and TRBJ2-2; tentatively, D is TRBD2 (7 bases). Per germline, CDR1 SGHTA and CDR2 FQGTGA. Between the trimmed V and J ends, which lost 3 bases and 5 bases, there was a span of 22 bases. The CDR3 has 18 residues. The CDR3 nucleotides read TGTGCCAGCAGCTTTAGTGGGTCGGGGGGCACCGTAACCGGGGAGCTGTTTTTT. Its protein is CASSFSGSGGTVTGELFF.

This clone came up once. The chain carries TRBV6-1 and TRBJ1-6; 9 positions match TRBD1. J gave up 8 bases and V 2 bases, and 7 bases lay outside the gene matches. The germline V gene has CDR1 MNHNS and CDR2 SASEGT. The CDR3 is 16 residues long. CDR3 coding DNA: TGTGCCAGCAGTGAACAGACAGGGGGATTTTATTCACCCCTCCACTTT. This encodes CASSEQTGGFYSPLHF.

This rearrangement joins TRBV28 to TRBJ1-3; 7 bases are shared with TRBD1. V shed 5 bases, J shed 2 bases, and the junction held 6 bases outside the gene matches. The CDR3 runs to 15 residues. From germline, CDR1 is MDHEN and CDR2 SYDVKM. Here the CDR3 reads CASSPRTGTGNTIYF. The CDR3 DNA reads as TGTGCCAGCAGTCCCAGGACAGGAACTGGAAACACCATATATTTT.

This clone was seen more than once but under ten times. This chain connects TRBV3-1 (or the pseudogene TRBV3-2) to TRBJ2-2; perhaps TRBD1 as D (6 bases). Germline V lookup: CDR1 LGHDT, CDR2 YNNKEL (reference sequence). The ends were cut back, 4 bases at V and 3 bases at J, with 18 bases in the middle. This CDR3 has 17 amino acids. The CDR3 DNA reads TGTGCCAGCAGCCGAAGAAAAGCAGGACAGCACACCGGGGAGCTGTTTTTT. Protein sequence: CASSRRKAGQHTGELFF.

The J gene is TRBJ1-2, the V gene TRBV5-1; the D gene is possibly TRBD1 (5 bases). The V gene lost 4 bases and the J gene lost 8 bases, with 15 bases spanning the gap. The CDR3 runs to 13 residues. In germline, CDR1 is SGHRS, CDR2 YFSETQ. This CDR3 is CASSPDSQGGYTF. The DNA of the CDR3 is TGCGCCAGCAGCCCCGACAGCCAGGGCGGCTACACCTTC. Together with reference TRBV5-1 and TRBJ1-2, the CDR3 gives the full variable domain: KAGVTQTPRYLIKTRGQQVTLSCSPISGHRSVSWYQQTPGQGLQFLFEYFSETQRNKGNFPGRFSGRQFSNSRSEMNVSTLELGDSALYLCASSPDSQGGYTFGSGTRLTVV.

The chain links TRBV7-8 to TRBJ1-1; the D is unclear. V was shortened by 1 base and J by 1 base, with 4 bases between the two germline ends. There are 13 residues in the CDR3. Germline loops: CDR1 SGHVS, CDR2 FQNEAQ. CDR3 protein: CASSLEQNTEAFF. CDR3 DNA: TGTGCCAGCAGCTTAGAACAGAACACTGAAGCTTTCTTT.

This chain joins TRBV27 and TRBJ1-6; perhaps TRBD1 as D (6 bases). The CDR3 has 16 residues. Trimming took off 3 bases at V and 9 bases at J, with 18 bases between the two ends. In germline, CDR1 is MNHEY, CDR2 SMNVEV (reference sequence). This chain's CDR3 is CASSFSGGLGGSPLHF. CDR3 nucleotides: TGTGCCAGCAGTTTCAGCGGGGGGCTTGGCGGTTCACCCCTCCACTTT.

The DNA for the CDR3 is TGCGCCAGCAGCCAAGATCGGAGGGTACCAAATTCACCCCTCCACTTT. The encoded protein is CASSQDRRVPNSPLHF. The chain couples TRBV4-1 to TRBJ1-6; D gene ambiguous. V lost 0 bases to trimming and J lost 7 bases, with 13 bases between them. This CDR3 has 16 amino acids. Germline CDR1 MGHRA, CDR2 YSYEKL.